This TCR beta chain comes out of a study of radiotherapy plus CTLA-4 blockade in lung cancer. Study summary: With 25% to 35% of patients having disease control, objective responses were seen in about 19%.

With ipilimumab providing CTLA-4 blockade, focal radiation was administered to patients who had chemo-refractory metastatic non-small-cell lung cancer. Profiling relied on immunoSEQ multiplex PCR, and the TCRdb table lists in-frame clones only, not all of them. The sample carries 40,000 to 50,000 clones, approximately 85% recorded once. The TCR sequence derives from a human donor with non-small cell lung cancer who had stable disease on radiotherapy plus ipilimumab. Sample: peripheral blood, taken from a patient treated with radiotherapy plus ipilimumab.

CDR3 sequence (DNA): TGTGCCAGCAGTGGACTAGCGAATGAGCAGTTCTTC. This sequence encodes CASSGLANEQFF. The chain employs TRBV2 and TRBJ2-1, with 8 bases lining up with TRBD2. The CDR3 is made up of 12 amino acids. Trimming cost V 4 bases and J 7 bases; bases outside gene matches: 0. Germline-derived CDR1 and CDR2 are SNHLY and FYNNEI. Variable domain in full (rest from reference TRBV2 and TRBJ2-1): EPEVTQTPSHQVTQMGQEVILRCVPISNHLYFYWYRQILGQKVEFLVSFYNNEISEKSEIFDDQFSVERPDGSNFTLKIRSTKLEDSAMYFCASSGLANEQFFGPGTRLTVL.